The present TCR beta chain was sequenced within a study of blood T cell repertoires in COVID-19. This clone was picked up a small number of times. Profiling relied on immunoSEQ multiplex PCR, and the TCRdb table lists in-frame clones only, not all of them. This sample yields 410,000 or so clones, of which 89% are seen a single time; about 1.4% belongs to the top ten. This receptor was obtained from a woman aged 40 to 55 with COVID-19, enrolled during active disease. What was sequenced was peripheral blood.

The CDR3 spells CASSFPGQGPIYF. CDR3 DNA: TGTGCCAGCAGTTTTCCGGGACAGGGGCCCATATATTTT. V is TRBV28 and J is TRBJ1-3; 10 bases align to TRBD1. With V trimmed by 3 bases and J by 11 bases, 4 bases remained unmatched. The CDR3 length is 13 residues. Germline assignment: CDR1 MDHEN and CDR2 SYDVKM.